The 28 T cell receptor beta chains below were found in one sample sequenced in a study of CD8 T cells in Susac syndrome. A quantity of roughly 0.5 to 1 ug RNA underwent reverse transcription using random hexamers. From the immunoSEQ multiplex PCR reads, TCRdb called clonotypes with MiXCR, one entry per CDR3 protein. The sample records some 110,000 distinct CDR3 sequences, around 94% being singletons. Sample: CD8+ T cells from PBMCs. These receptors all stem from a human donor with Susac syndrome.

This clonotype was counted only a few times. This chain links TRBV27 with TRBJ1-1; D is perhaps TRBD1 (5 bases). The CDR3 sequence is 13 residues long. The germline V and J ends were trimmed by 0 bases and 4 bases, with 6 bases remaining between them. The V gene's germline CDR1 is MNHEY and CDR2 SMNVEV (reference sequence). CDR3 in amino acids: CASSLSGGTEAFF. CDR3 in DNA: TGTGCCAGCAGTTTATCGGGGGGCACTGAAGCTTTCTTT.

The chain employs TRBV5-1 and TRBJ2-1; D unresolved. The CDR3 totals 13 residues. Per germline, CDR1 SGHRS and CDR2 YFSETQ. Deletions cut 1 base from V and 6 bases from J, with 8 bases between. The CDR3 sequence: CASSLPPFNEQFF. CDR3 DNA: TGCGCCAGCAGCTTGCCCCCGTTCAATGAGCAGTTCTTC. The complete variable domain, with remaining parts taken from reference TRBV5-1 and TRBJ2-1, reads KAGVTQTPRYLIKTRGQQVTLSCSPISGHRSVSWYQQTPGQGLQFLFEYFSETQRNKGNFPGRFSGRQFSNSRSEMNVSTLELGDSALYLCASSLPPFNEQFFGPGTRLTVL.

The rearrangement links TRBV7-9 to TRBJ2-5; perhaps D is TRBD1 or TRBD2 (5 bases each). The CDR3 loop spans 14 amino acids. Per germline, CDR1 SEHNR and CDR2 FQNEAQ (reference sequence). Trimming removed 5 bases at V and 8 bases at J, with 18 bases between. This CDR3 reads CASSTTTRGRTQYF. CDR3 coding DNA: TGTGCCAGCAGCACTACTACGAGGGGCCGAACCCAGTACTTC.

The chain recombines TRBV9 with TRBJ1-5; TRBD1 matches at 10 bases. Germline CDR1 SGDLS, CDR2 YYNGEE. The CDR3 totals 15 residues. J gave up 6 bases and V 5 bases, and 8 bases lay outside the gene matches. CDR3 nucleotides: TGTGCCAGCAGTAGCGGGACAGGGGATGTTCAGCCCCAGCATTTT. Residues: CASSSGTGDVQPQHF.

V gene TRBV6-1 combines with J gene TRBJ1-5; D is possibly TRBD1 (5 bases). The CDR3 loop spans 16 amino acids. In germline, CDR1 is MNHNS, CDR2 SASEGT. V was shortened by 6 bases and J by 1 base, with 16 bases between the two germline ends. CDR3 coding DNA: TGTGCCAGCAGCCCCAGCTGGGGGGAGAGCAATCAGCCCCAGCATTTT. This encodes CASSPSWGESNQPQHF.

On this clonotype: A read error may account for a junction end that differs from germline. The V and J genes are TRBV10-3 and TRBJ1-1; no definite D call. In germline, CDR1 is ENHRY, CDR2 SYGVKD. The CDR3 loop spans 11 amino acids. For the CDR3, the DNA is TGCGTCTCCGGGGTCGGCACTGAAGCTTTCTTT. Its translation: CVSGVGTEAFF.

The rearrangement links TRBV5-4 to TRBJ2-7; D unclear. In germline, CDR1 is SGHNT, CDR2 YYREEE (reference sequence). V lost 4 bases, J lost 0 bases, and 8 bases lay in between. The CDR3 is 13 amino acids. CDR3 DNA: TGTGCCAGCAGCCAACTCCCCTCCTACGAGCAGTACTTC. This codes for CASSQLPSYEQYF.

The gene calls are TRBV3-1 and TRBJ2-5, with a possible D match to TRBD1 (6 bases). The CDR3 totals 14 residues. V was clipped by 0 bases and J by 3 bases, with 8 bases between them. Germline CDR1 LGHDT, CDR2 YNNKEL (reference sequence). CDR3 bases: TGTGCCAGCAGCCAAGATTGGACAGAAGAGACCCAGTACTTC. Translated: CASSQDWTEETQYF.

The J gene is TRBJ2-7, the V gene TRBV4-1, with 10 positions matching TRBD2. Germline loops: CDR1 MGHRA, CDR2 YSYEKL. Trimming took 3 bases from V and 2 from J; bases not matched to a gene: 4. The CDR3 covers 15 residues. In DNA, the CDR3 is TGCGCCAGCAGCCATAGCGGGGGGTCGACCTACGAGCAGTACTTC. Translation gives CASSHSGGSTYEQYF.

The rearrangement joins TRBV30 to TRBJ2-7; 8 bases align to TRBD1. Germline V gene lookup returns CDR1 GTSNPN and CDR2 SVGIG (reference sequence). This CDR3 has 13 residues. V lost 5 bases to trimming and J lost 5 bases; unmatched junction nucleotides: 8. CDR3 coding DNA: TGTGCCTGGGGCGGGACAGGCCCAAACGAGCAGTACTTC. It codes for CAWGGTGPNEQYF.

This chain uses TRBV30 with TRBJ2-3; either TRBD1 or TRBD2 may supply D (6 bases each). Trimming removed 2 bases from V and 3 bases from J, with 15 bases in between. Germline loops: CDR1 GTSNPN, CDR2 SVGIG (reference sequence). This CDR3 spans 15 amino acids. CDR3 loop: CAWSLGGHSTDTQYF. The CDR3 region has the DNA TGTGCCTGGAGTTTGGGGGGCCATTCAACAGATACGCAGTATTTT. Full variable domain (outside the CDR3, taken from reference TRBV30 and TRBJ2-3): SQTIHQWPATLVQPVGSPLSLECTVEGTSNPNLYWYRQAAGRGLQLLFYSVGIGQISSEVPQNLSASRPQDRQFILSSKKLLLSDSGFYLCAWSLGGHSTDTQYFGPGTRLTVL.

The chain uses TRBV4-2 and TRBJ2-1; D might be TRBD1 (6 bases). The ends were cut back, 4 bases at V and 7 bases at J, with 11 bases in the middle. The V gene's germline CDR1 is LGHNA and CDR2 YNFKEQ. This CDR3 contains 13 residues. The CDR3 here is CASSPGGLNEQFF. CDR3 in DNA: TGTGCCAGCAGCCCTGGGGGCCTTAATGAGCAGTTCTTC.

The chain's CDR3 is CASSGSEQFF. CDR3 DNA: TGTGCCAGCAGTGGGAGTGAGCAGTTCTTC. V usage is TRBV9 and J usage is TRBJ2-1; possible D gene TRBD2, 5 bases. CDR3 length equals 10 residues. Germline CDR1 is SGDLS and CDR2 is YYNGEE. V was cut by 5 bases and J by 9 bases, with 6 bases left in between.

The chain couples TRBV12-3 or TRBV12-4 to TRBJ2-7; D is possibly TRBD2 (6 bases). The V end was cut by 4 bases, the J end by 3 bases, with 16 bases between. This CDR3 is built from 15 residues. The CDR3 DNA sequence: TGTGCCAGCAGTTCACCCCGGACTAACATCTACGAGCAGTACTTC. This translates into CASSSPRTNIYEQYF.

The CDR3, as DNA: TGTGCCACCAGTGATTCGACAGATACGCAGTATTTT. This sequence encodes CATSDSTDTQYF. V usage is TRBV24-1 and J usage is TRBJ2-3; D gene unclear. V lost 2 bases to trimming and J lost 3 bases, with 2 bases between them. Germline CDR1 is KGHDR and CDR2 is SFDVKD. There are 12 residues in the CDR3.

The chain is built from TRBV19 and TRBJ2-7, with TRBD1 identical over 7 bases. Germline CDR1 and CDR2: LNHDA and SQIVND (reference sequence). V was clipped by 3 bases and J by 5 bases; unmatched bases: 4. This CDR3 has 13 residues. The DNA of the CDR3 is TGTGCCAGTAGTATCGACAGGGCGAACGAGCAGTACTTC. The encoded protein is CASSIDRANEQYF.

The genes are TRBV29-1 and TRBJ1-1; the match to TRBD1 covers 8 bases. Germline trimming cut 4 bases from V and 7 bases from J; bases unmatched to any gene: 5. CDR3 length: 12 amino acids. Germline V gene lookup returns CDR1 SQVTM and CDR2 ANQGSEA. Written as DNA, the CDR3 is TGCAGCGTTGCCGGGGACAGGAGTGAAGCTTTCTTT. This encodes CSVAGDRSEAFF. Filled out from reference TRBV29-1 and TRBJ1-1, the complete variable domain reads SAVISQKPSRDICQRGTSLTIQCQVDSQVTMMFWYRQQPGQSLTLIATANQGSEATYESGFVIDKFPISRPNLTFSTLTVSNMSPEDSSIYLCSVAGDRSEAFFGQGTRLTVV.

The rearrangement uses TRBV7-9 and TRBJ2-1, with TRBD1 matching 8 bases. CDR1 is SEHNR, CDR2 FQNEAQ, per germline (reference sequence). The CDR3 is made up of 14 amino acids. V gave up 5 bases and J gave up 8 bases; unmatched junction bases: 8. CDR3 DNA sequence: TGTGCCAGCAGCCCGAGGACAGGGTTCGATGAGCAGTTCTTC. Residues: CASSPRTGFDEQFF.

The chain uses TRBV20-1 and TRBJ2-3; 9 bases are shared with TRBD2. The J segment lost 4 bases and the V segment lost 6 bases, leaving 8 bases of the junction unmatched. The CDR3 is 14 residues long. CDR1 is DFQATT, CDR2 SNEGSKA, per germline (reference sequence). The CDR3 sequence is CSAAPGTSPDTQYF. The CDR3, as DNA: TGCAGTGCCGCTCCCGGGACTAGCCCAGATACGCAGTATTTT.

The chain joins TRBV2 to TRBJ1-2; 9 nucleotides line up with TRBD1. In germline, CDR1 is SNHLY, CDR2 FYNNEI. CDR3 length: 15 amino acids. Trimming took 3 bases from V and 8 from J; bases not matched to a gene: 10. The CDR3 DNA reads TGTGCCAGCAGTGAGGGACAGGGATTACTCCGGGGCTACACCTTC. Amino acids: CASSEGQGLLRGYTF. Looking up the rest from reference TRBV2 and TRBJ1-2 gives the full variable domain: EPEVTQTPSHQVTQMGQEVILRCVPISNHLYFYWYRQILGQKVEFLVSFYNNEISEKSEIFDDQFSVERPDGSNFTLKIRSTKLEDSAMYFCASSEGQGLLRGYTFGSGTRLTVV.

The rearrangement uses TRBV5-1 and TRBJ2-3, with 7 positions matching TRBD1. The germline V gene encodes CDR1 SGHRS and CDR2 YFSETQ. CDR3 length equals 16 residues. The junction had 8 bases not matched to a gene; V was cut back by 0 bases and J by 4 bases. CDR3 amino acids: CASSLASDREADTQYF. CDR3 coding DNA: TGCGCCAGCAGCTTGGCCAGTGACAGGGAAGCAGATACGCAGTATTTT.

The genes are TRBV4-1 and TRBJ2-2; 8 bases map to TRBD2. Germline V gene data show CDR1 as MGHRA and CDR2 as YSYEKL. The CDR3 length is 13 residues. V dropped 1 base and J dropped 10; count of bases not matched to a gene: 2. The CDR3 DNA is TGCGCCAGCAGCCAAGCGGGGGGGCTGGAGCTGTTTTTT. It encodes CASSQAGGLELFF.

The rearrangement uses TRBV6-2 or TRBV6-3 and TRBJ1-2; D unresolved. V was cut by 4 bases and J by 3 bases, with 3 bases left in between. Germline values: CDR1 MNHEY, CDR2 SVGEGT. The CDR3 is 11 amino acids. The CDR3 here is CASSSDYGYTF. The CDR3 DNA is TGTGCCAGCAGTTCCGACTATGGCTACACCTTC.

V is TRBV20-1 and J is TRBJ2-1, with 7 bases matching TRBD2. The germline gives CDR1 DFQATT, CDR2 SNEGSKA (reference sequence). CDR3 length: 16 amino acids. J lost 0 bases, V lost 0 bases, and 5 bases had no gene match. CDR3 loop: CSARDRGGSSYNEQFF. DNA for the CDR3: TGCAGTGCTAGAGATCGTGGCGGGAGCTCCTACAATGAGCAGTTCTTC.

The rearrangement joins TRBV12-3 or TRBV12-4 to TRBJ2-3; D is undetermined. The CDR3 sequence is 15 residues long. V dropped 0 bases and J dropped 2 bases, with 9 bases sitting between them. CDR3 region: CASSLAPGPTDTQYF. In DNA, the CDR3 is TGTGCCAGCAGTTTAGCGCCCGGCCCCACAGATACGCAGTATTTT.

This clonotype was seen just once. The J gene is TRBJ2-1, the V gene TRBV5-5; TRBD2 is a possible D gene (6 bases). This CDR3 region has 18 residues. Trimming pared 0 bases from V and 1 base from J, leaving 17 bases between. Germline loops: CDR1 SGHKS, CDR2 YYEKEE (reference sequence). The CDR3 DNA follows: TGTGCCAGCAGCTTGGCCTTGGTGGTGGCGGGATCCTACAATGAGCAGTTCTTC. The encoded protein is CASSLALVVAGSYNEQFF.

The genes are TRBV2 and TRBJ2-1; D is undetermined. This CDR3 is built from 16 residues. Germline assignment: CDR1 SNHLY and CDR2 FYNNEI. Trimming pared 7 bases from V and 5 bases from J, leaving 21 bases between. CDR3 loop: CASISEGIEVNNEQFF. CDR3 coding DNA: TGTGCCAGCATATCCGAAGGGATCGAAGTGAACAATGAGCAGTTCTTC. The full variable domain, completed using reference TRBV2 and TRBJ2-1, is EPEVTQTPSHQVTQMGQEVILRCVPISNHLYFYWYRQILGQKVEFLVSFYNNEISEKSEIFDDQFSVERPDGSNFTLKIRSTKLEDSAMYFCASISEGIEVNNEQFFGPGTRLTVL.

The chain carries TRBV13 and TRBJ2-5; TRBD1 matches at 10 bases. The CDR3 spans 15 residues. V lost 5 bases to trimming and J lost 4 bases; unmatched junction nucleotides: 7. The germline CDR1 and CDR2 sequences are PRHDT and FYEKMQ (reference sequence). CDR3 coding DNA: TGTGCCAGCAGCCTACGACAGGGGGCGCGAGAGACCCAGTACTTC. It codes for CASSLRQGARETQYF.